These T cell receptor beta chains were read from a single sample in a study of cytomegalovirus exposure and HLA in healthy donors. TCRdb's table, derived via immunoSEQ multiplex PCR, lists solely in-frame clones and lacks some. The record lists fewer than 95,000 clones, of which the ten most abundant hold less than 5.5%. The specimen sequenced was PBMCs. All receptors derive from a woman aged 40 to 50 in good health and CMV-seropositive. Both conserved end residues are part of each CDR3. Each record gives: V gene, CDR3 protein.

V gene: TRBV14; CDR3 protein: CASSPGTSSSYNSPLHF
V gene: TRBV28; CDR3 protein: CASSDRELDTQYF
V gene: TRBV7-3; CDR3 protein: CASSSTGVRNTEAFF
V gene: TRBV6-4; CDR3 protein: CASSDGSGGLTDTQYF
V gene: TRBV12-5; CDR3 protein: CASGLVTGWAGNTIYF
V gene: TRBV18; CDR3 protein: CASSPPQGGGYTF
V gene: TRBV12-5; CDR3 protein: CASGLEPQTQYF
V gene: TRBV19; CDR3 protein: CASRGTGQGGLQETQYF
V gene: TRBV27; CDR3 protein: CASRGAGIHNEQFF
V gene: TRBV5-6; CDR3 protein: CASSSKGEGLETQYF
V gene: TRBV11-2; CDR3 protein: CASSLGANPKETQYF
V gene: TRBV19; CDR3 protein: CASSPPSGRATKNIQYF
V gene: TRBV27; CDR3 protein: CASSHRDRGSYEQYF
V gene: TRBV10-1; CDR3 protein: CASRDGTGSSGANVLTF
V gene: TRBV30; CDR3 protein: CAWSAGAYEQYF
V gene: TRBV19; CDR3 protein: CASSGDRNNEQFF
V gene: TRBV12-1; CDR3 protein: CASSSRVTGNIQYF
V gene: TRBV28; CDR3 protein: CASSFPGGGSRDRDRNTEAFF
V gene: TRBV15; CDR3 protein: CATRTVLRASGELFF
V gene: TRBV7-2; CDR3 protein: CASSLGLAGALERQYF
V gene: TRBV6-5; CDR3 protein: CASSDRQPQHF
V gene: TRBV6-1; CDR3 protein: CASSAGVLSETQYF
V gene: TRBV5-4; CDR3 protein: CASSLGAGGPTGELFF
V gene: TRBV2; CDR3 protein: CASSVYRVGLITGYTF
V gene: TRBV7-8; CDR3 protein: CASSPNDGGNTQYF
V gene: TRBV7-9; CDR3 protein: CASSPREATEAFF
V gene: TRBV9; CDR3 protein: CASSDLGREYNEQFF
V gene: TRBV29-1; CDR3 protein: CSVQGGPTGELFF
V gene: TRBV25-1; CDR3 protein: CASSDQVALSNEQFF
V gene: TRBV23-1; CDR3 protein: CASSQPGHPNTEAFF
V gene: TRBV2; CDR3 protein: CASSVLGREDYGYTF
V gene: TRBV28; CDR3 protein: CASSLPGGSYEQYF
V gene: TRBV5-1; CDR3 protein: CASRRSGTGGVVNTEAFF
V gene: TRBV9; CDR3 protein: CASSPRRDRYNEQFF
V gene: TRBV6-4; CDR3 protein: CASSVRVSGSQGEQFF
V gene: TRBV27; CDR3 protein: CASSFRGSYHF
V gene: TRBV4-1; CDR3 protein: CASSQDIRGYEQYF
V gene: TRBV15; CDR3 protein: CATSHANAGYFNQPQHF
V gene: TRBV7-9; CDR3 protein: CASSPTTGAYGYTF
V gene: TRBV10-3; CDR3 protein: CAISEKIANEQFF